These T cell receptor beta chains were read from a single sample in a study of CXCR3-negative and CXCR3-positive naive CD8 T cells. TCRdb derives one entry per CDR3 protein from the 5' RACE reads, leaving out DNA. The specimen's table records under 55,000 distinct CDR3 sequences. The sample consisted of memory CD8+ T cells from blood. All receptors come from a human donor in good health. Some clones in this sample may be carry-over from other donors' samples. The CDR3 runs from the conserved cysteine through the conserved F or W.

j_gene: TRBJ2-7
v_gene: TRBV7-2
CDR3aa: CASSLRHAYEQYF

j_gene: TRBJ2-3
v_gene: TRBV9
CDR3aa: CASSGMYSADTQYF

j_gene: TRBJ2-7
v_gene: TRBV29-1
CDR3aa: CSVEADRGLDEQYF

j_gene: TRBJ2-2
v_gene: TRBV7-9
CDR3aa: CASSLAAPNTGEPFF

j_gene: TRBJ2-3
v_gene: TRBV7-9
CDR3aa: CASSSSADKLAGRLGTQYF

j_gene: TRBJ2-5
v_gene: TRBV27
CDR3aa: CASSPGTSGAQETQYF

j_gene: TRBJ1-5
v_gene: TRBV27
CDR3aa: CASSLTSAGNQPQHF

j_gene: TRBJ2-1
v_gene: TRBV4-3
CDR3aa: CASSQVLDGSGEQFF

j_gene: TRBJ1-6
v_gene: TRBV4-3
CDR3aa: CASSLSRTGDSPLHF

j_gene: TRBJ1-1
v_gene: TRBV20-1
CDR3aa: CSARLQESAAFF

j_gene: TRBJ2-7
v_gene: TRBV4-3
CDR3aa: CASSAGQVDEQYF

j_gene: TRBJ2-1
v_gene: TRBV11-3
CDR3aa: CASSSRSGGKNEQFF

j_gene: TRBJ2-1
v_gene: TRBV9
CDR3aa: CASSVAQGASAPNEQFF

j_gene: TRBJ1-1
v_gene: TRBV4-3
CDR3aa: CASSQGGQGSFGDTEAFF